Below, 13 T cell receptor beta chains from the same sample are listed, as sequenced in a study of control samples from healthy donors and cancer patients. Generated by immunoSEQ multiplex PCR, the TCRdb table keeps only in-frame clones and is missing some. Of some 120,000 clones in the sample, 88% are singletons; the top ten hold roughly 2.5%. The source material was blood. These receptors came from a woman between 70 and 85 years old in good health.

The chain uses TRBV19 and TRBJ2-7; 9 nucleotides match TRBD1. CDR3 length: 15 amino acids. CDR1 is LNHDA, CDR2 SQIVND, per germline (reference sequence). V shed 5 bases and J 6 bases; nucleotides not matched to a gene: 11. CDR3 protein: CASSRQTGTGFEQYF. CDR3 sequence (DNA): TGTGCCAGTAGTCGCCAGACCGGGACAGGGTTCGAGCAGTACTTC.

The V and J genes are TRBV7-6 and TRBJ2-1; tentatively, D is TRBD1 or TRBD2 (6 bases each). From germline, CDR1 is SGHVS and CDR2 FNYEAQ. Trimming shortened V by 6 bases and J by 8 bases, and 14 bases separated the two germline ends. This CDR3 is built from 13 residues. The CDR3 sequence is CASRPTGGDEQFF. The CDR3 DNA reads TGTGCCAGCAGGCCGACAGGAGGGGATGAGCAGTTCTTC.

The chain is built from TRBV18 and TRBJ2-2, with D possibly being TRBD2 (5 bases). Germline CDR1 KGHSH, CDR2 LQKENI. Trimming took 3 bases from V and 4 from J, leaving 12 bases between them. The CDR3 spans 15 residues. The CDR3 protein is CASSPGSGFTGELFF. As DNA, the CDR3 is TGTGCCAGCTCACCTGGTTCGGGGTTCACCGGGGAGCTGTTTTTT.

This clone appeared a single time. The V call is TRBV27, the J call TRBJ1-1, with a weak D call TRBD1 (6 bases). V lost 0 bases to trimming and J lost 0 bases, with 17 bases between them. Germline loops: CDR1 MNHEY, CDR2 SMNVEV (reference sequence). There are 18 residues in the CDR3. The CDR3 DNA reads TGTGCCAGCAGTTTATCCGGTAGGGGGATCTCCATGAACACTGAAGCTTTCTTT. Translation gives CASSLSGRGISMNTEAFF.

This rearrangement joins TRBV4-3 to TRBJ2-2; TRBD1 is a possible D gene (6 bases). The CDR3 sequence is 14 residues long. Germline lookup yields CDR1 LGHNA and CDR2 YSLEER. Trimming cost V 8 bases and J 3 bases, with 13 bases left between them. The CDR3 region has the DNA TGCGCCAGCCGCATGGGGGCGGACACCGGGGAGCTGTTTTTT. It codes for CASRMGADTGELFF.

The CDR3 DNA follows: TGCGCCAGCAGCCAAGAGTCCCAGCGACTAGCGGGGTGGAATGAGCAGTTCTTC. It yields the protein CASSQESQRLAGWNEQFF. The rearrangement uses TRBV4-1 and TRBJ2-1; 11 nucleotides match TRBD2. Germline lookup yields CDR1 MGHRA and CDR2 YSYEKL. The ends lost 0 bases at V and 7 bases at J; junction bases unmatched: 11. The CDR3 sequence is 18 residues long.

This chain uses TRBV7-3 with TRBJ2-5; D possibly corresponds to TRBD1 (6 bases). Germline V gene sequence: CDR1 SGHTA, CDR2 FQGTGA. This CDR3 has 14 amino acids. Trimming cost V 5 bases and J 4 bases, with 14 bases left between them. In DNA form, the CDR3 reads TGTGCCAGCAGCCCGGGACACCGCCGAGAGACCCAGTACTTC. It encodes CASSPGHRRETQYF.

The chain combines TRBV24-1 with TRBJ2-3; 9 bases match TRBD1. The germline CDR1 and CDR2 sequences are KGHDR and SFDVKD. CDR3 length: 16 amino acids. V gave up 4 bases and J gave up 3 bases; unmatched junction bases: 7. CDR3: CATSESPGTGTDTQYF. The DNA for the CDR3 is TGTGCCACCAGTGAAAGTCCCGGGACAGGGACAGATACGCAGTATTTT.

This chain joins TRBV7-2 and TRBJ1-1; D is uncertain. With 1 base removed from V and 2 bases from J, the gap between germline ends came to 5 bases. From germline, CDR1 is SGHTA and CDR2 FQGNSA. There are 13 residues in the CDR3. The CDR3 loop is CASSLVANTEAFF. The CDR3 DNA follows: TGTGCCAGCAGCTTAGTAGCAAACACTGAAGCTTTCTTT.

V usage is TRBV3-1 (or the pseudogene TRBV3-2) and J usage is TRBJ1-2; D uncertain. Germline loops: CDR1 LGHDT, CDR2 YNNKEL (reference sequence). This CDR3 is built from 16 residues. V lost 1 base, J lost 0 bases, and 12 bases lay in between. CDR3 bases: TGTGCCAGCAGCCAAGGAGGGCCAGGAGCTAACTATGGCTACACCTTC. Residues: CASSQGGPGANYGYTF.

This clone was seen at least ten times. V usage is TRBV18 and J usage is TRBJ2-1, with 9 nucleotides matching TRBD1. CDR3 length: 14 amino acids. Germline CDR1 KGHSH, CDR2 LQKENI. Trimming at V came to 4 bases and at J to 4 bases, leaving 2 bases not matched to a gene. The CDR3 DNA is TGTGCCAGCTCACTGACAGGGGGGTACAATGAGCAGTTCTTC. This gives the protein CASSLTGGYNEQFF.

The chain couples TRBV5-6 to TRBJ2-3; D may be TRBD2 (7 bases). Germline CDR1 and CDR2: SGHDT and YYEEEE. The ends were cut back, 4 bases at V and 5 bases at J, with 20 bases in the middle. The CDR3 is made up of 16 amino acids. The CDR3 loop reads CASSRGPPGGGDTQYF. In nucleotides, the CDR3 is TGTGCCAGCAGCCGGGGGCCCCCGGGGGGTGGAGATACGCAGTATTTT.

This chain connects TRBV3-1 (or the pseudogene TRBV3-2) to TRBJ1-5, with TRBD1 identical over 9 bases. With V trimmed by 5 bases and J by 5 bases, 10 bases remained unmatched. This CDR3 region has 16 residues. Germline values: CDR1 LGHDT, CDR2 YNNKEL (reference sequence). The DNA of the CDR3 is TGTGCCAGCAGCAAAACAGGGGGCAAGGTGGATCAGCCCCAGCATTTT. This codes for CASSKTGGKVDQPQHF.